The count of the clone carrying this TCR beta chain is one. This specimen belongs to a study of regulatory T cells in long-lasting Graves disease. This CDR3 region has 15 residues. Germline V gene lookup returns CDR1 SGHNT and CDR2 YYREEE (reference sequence). Trimming stripped 3 bases from V and 7 bases from J, with 17 bases between. Time point described: newly diagnosed GD, antithyroid drugs for less than 3 months. Extracted RNA from PBMCs served as the source of the TCR library. Patients came from an endocrinology department in Xi'an, China. Arm-PCR of CDR3 regions with iRepertoire HTBI primers generated TCR beta libraries. Each CDR3 protein gets one entry after TCRdb re-called the multiplex PCR reads with MiXCR. In the table there are fewer than 500,000 distinct CDR3 sequences, roughly 17% of which are singletons. These same data were also listed under a study on T cells in Graves' hyperthyroidism and ophthalmopathy. As reported in that work: HTBI primers were employed in a first-round RT-PCR of the TCR CDR3. Blood samples included most of the expanded thyroid clonotypes exceeding 0.001. For ophthalmopathy, model prediction preceded onset by a median about 6.4 months.

The receptor was derived from a man aged 35 to 55 with Graves disease. This chain connects TRBV5-4 to TRBJ2-1; possibly TRBD2 for D (7 bases). The sample was peripheral blood mononuclear cells (PBMCs), taken at new diagnosis, from a patient treated with antithyroid drugs. CDR3 region: CASSSRGGGENEQFF. The CDR3, as DNA: TGTGCCAGCAGCTCCCGGGGAGGGGGGGAAAATGAGCAGTTCTTC.